These T cell receptor beta chains were read from a single sample in a study of cytomegalovirus exposure and HLA in healthy donors. Generated by immunoSEQ multiplex PCR, the TCRdb table keeps only in-frame clones and is missing some. In the table there are some 200,000 clones, 80% to 85% of which are singletons. The sample taken for sequencing was PBMCs. Receptors originate from a woman between 18 and 29 years old in good health and CMV-seronegative. Both conserved end residues are part of each CDR3. A D gene is named only where the DNA matches it firmly. The size entry is marked missing in some rows and otherwise reads once, few, many or a size class.

d_call	j_call	v_call	clone_size	cdr3_nt	cdr3_aa
.	TRBJ2-5	TRBV14	.	TGTGCCAGCAGCCCCGACAGAAAAGGGCCTGGGACCCAGTACTTC	CASSPDRKGPGTQYF
.	TRBJ1-3	TRBV11-2	.	TGTGCCAGCAGCTTAATGCAGGGAGGTGGAAACACCATATATTTT	CASSLMQGGGNTIYF
.	TRBJ2-3	TRBV9	.	TGTGCCAGCAGCGTGCGGCTAGCGCTAGGGGATACGCAGTATTTT	CASSVRLALGDTQYF
TRBD1	TRBJ1-2	TRBV7-2	.	TGTGCCAGCAGCTCACCTCCTAGGGACAGGGACCAGTATGGCTACACCTTC	CASSSPPRDRDQYGYTF
TRBD1	TRBJ1-2	TRBV11-2	.	TGTGCCAGCAGCCCTCTGACAGGGCGAACGGGCTATGGCTACACCTTC	CASSPLTGRTGYGYTF
.	TRBJ2-2	TRBV27	once	TGTGCCAGCAGTTTAGGGCTACCAAAAAGTTACGGGGAGCTGTTTTTT	CASSLGLPKSYGELFF
.	TRBJ1-3	TRBV13	few	TGTGCCAGCAGCGTCAAAACAGGGTATTCTGGAAACACCATATATTTT	CASSVKTGYSGNTIYF
.	TRBJ1-2	TRBV4-3	.	TGCGCCAGCAGCCAAGATAGAGGATCTACTAACTATGGCTACACCTTC	CASSQDRGSTNYGYTF
.	TRBJ1-1	TRBV5-1	few	TGCGCCAGCAGCTTCGGGGAGCCGTACACTGAAGCTTTCTTT	CASSFGEPYTEAFF
.	TRBJ2-7	TRBV5-1	.	TGCGCCAGCAGCTTGGTTGGCGGCAGCTCCTACGAGCAGTACTTC	CASSLVGGSSYEQYF
.	TRBJ2-1	TRBV4-1	.	TGCGCCAGCAGCCAAGATCAAGACAGAGACAATGAGCAGTTCTTC	CASSQDQDRDNEQFF
TRBD1	TRBJ2-2	TRBV7-2	.	TGTGCCAGCAGCACCCGACAGGGGGCGGCCGGGGAGCTGTTTTTT	CASSTRQGAAGELFF
.	TRBJ2-3	TRBV7-9	.	TGTGCCAGCAGTTTGAGCGGACCCGGCCCAGATACGCAGTATTTT	CASSLSGPGPDTQYF
.	TRBJ1-5	TRBV4-3	few	TGCGCCAGCAGCCAAGATTTGGGCCCCATCTTGCCCCAGCATTTT	CASSQDLGPILPQHF
TRBD1	TRBJ1-4	TRBV7-9	.	TGTGCCAGCAGCATCGGGACAGGGTATTCCGAAAAACTGTTTTTT	CASSIGTGYSEKLFF
TRBD2	TRBJ2-3	TRBV7-8	.	TGTGCCAGCAGCTTGGGACTAGTAGTTTTCGGAGATACGCAGTATTTT	CASSLGLVVFGDTQYF
.	TRBJ1-2	TRBV18	.	TGTGCCAGCTCACCGGGGGCCGGACCTCTTTATGGCTACACCTTC	CASSPGAGPLYGYTF
TRBD2	TRBJ2-1	TRBV11-3	.	TGTGCCAGCTCCCCTAGCGGGAGTTCATACAATGAGCAGTTCTTC	CASSPSGSSYNEQFF
.	TRBJ1-1	TRBV30	few	TGTGCCTGGACCCGCGGCGGGACTGGGACTGAAGCTTTCTTT	CAWTRGGTGTEAFF
TRBD2	TRBJ2-3	TRBV13	.	TGTGCCAGCAGCTTAGGTCCTAGCGGGGTCACAGATACGCAGTATTTT	CASSLGPSGVTDTQYF
TRBD1	TRBJ1-2	TRBV28	.	TGTGCCAGCAGTTTAGCGACAGGGCTTTATGGCTACACCTTC	CASSLATGLYGYTF
TRBD1	TRBJ1-4	TRBV15	.	TGTGCCACCCAACCAATCCCCTTGGACAGGGCAGAAAAACTGTTTTTT	CATQPIPLDRAEKLFF
TRBD1	TRBJ2-7	TRBV7-2	.	TGTGCCAGCAGCCTAGTGGGACAGGCACACGAGCAGTACTTC	CASSLVGQAHEQYF
.	TRBJ1-1	TRBV7-9	once	TGTGCCAGCAGCTTATACCAGGGCACTGAAGCTTTCTTT	CASSLYQGTEAFF
TRBD1	TRBJ1-1	TRBV9	.	TGTGCCAGCAGCGCGGTGGGACAGGCGAACACTGAAGCTTTCTTT	CASSAVGQANTEAFF
TRBD1	TRBJ1-1	TRBV30	few	TGTGCCTGGAGTGTCCAGGGGGAAGGCACTGAAGCTTTCTTT	CAWSVQGEGTEAFF
TRBD1	TRBJ2-5	TRBV7-9	.	TGTGCCAGCAGCAAAGGACAGGGTTGGGAGACCCAGTACTTC	CASSKGQGWETQYF
.	TRBJ1-2	TRBV11-3	.	TGTGCCAGCAGCTTTGTGGCAGACTATGGCTACACCTTC	CASSFVADYGYTF
TRBD2	TRBJ2-1	TRBV9	.	TGTGCCAGCAGCGTAGATAGCCTAGCGGGACGCAATGAGCAGTTCTTC	CASSVDSLAGRNEQFF
.	TRBJ2-3	TRBV11-3	.	TGTGCCAGCAGCCCCTACCTGGCGGGGAGCAGCACAGATACGCAGTATTTT	CASSPYLAGSSTDTQYF
.	TRBJ2-7	TRBV7-2	.	TGTGCCAGCAGCTTAGGAGCAGGAGGCTACGAGCAGTACTTC	CASSLGAGGYEQYF
TRBD2	TRBJ2-1	TRBV18	.	TGTGCCAGCTCACCAGGTATAGCGGGGCCTGCCTACAATGAGCAGTTCTTC	CASSPGIAGPAYNEQFF
.	TRBJ2-1	TRBV28	.	TGTGCCAGCAGTTTCGACAGAAGCTCCTACAATGAGCAGTTCTTC	CASSFDRSSYNEQFF
TRBD2	TRBJ2-7	TRBV10-2	.	TGCGCCAGCAGCGGGGGGGTAGGGGTCGGAGGGCAGTACTTC	CASSGGVGVGGQYF
TRBD1	TRBJ2-2	TRBV5-5	.	TGTGCCAGCAGCCCCCCAGGGGGCGCATACAGCGGGGAGCTGTTTTTT	CASSPPGGAYSGELFF
TRBD1	TRBJ2-5	TRBV6-1	.	TGTGCCAGCGATGGGACAGGGAATATTCAAGAGGCCCAGTACTTC	CASDGTGNIQEAQYF
.	TRBJ2-2	TRBV4-3	few	TGCGCCAGCAGCCAAGGCGGCAGGGCGGTGTCCGGGGAGCTGTTTTTT	CASSQGGRAVSGELFF
TRBD1	TRBJ2-2	TRBV5-4	.	TGTGCCAGCAGCCGACAGGGGCTAAACACCGGGGAGCTGTTTTTT	CASSRQGLNTGELFF
.	TRBJ1-1	TRBV11-3	once	TGTGCCAGCAGCCCGCCGACAGCGAAGAACACTGAAGCTTTCTTT	CASSPPTAKNTEAFF
.	TRBJ2-7	TRBV28	.	TGTGCCAGCAGTTTCTCCAACGAGCAGTACTTC	CASSFSNEQYF
TRBD1	TRBJ2-4	TRBV4-1	once	TGCGCCAGCAGCACCTTACAGGGGGAAAACATTCAGTACTTC	CASSTLQGENIQYF
TRBD1	TRBJ2-3	TRBV27	few	TGTGCCAGCAGCGGGACAGGCTGGGGAGATACGCAGTATTTT	CASSGTGWGDTQYF